One and the same sample provided the 21 T cell receptor beta chains below, sequenced in a study of cytomegalovirus exposure and HLA in healthy donors. The PCR contained 60 Vbeta and 13 Jbeta primers. Produced via immunoSEQ multiplex PCR; TCRdb's table is partial and in-frame only. The sample shows some 150,000 clones, around 78% of them seen only once. Sequencing was carried out using PBMCs. The source of these receptors is a female donor in good health and CMV-seropositive.

This chain links TRBV2 with TRBJ2-1, with D possibly being TRBD2 (7 bases). This CDR3 is built from 16 residues. CDR1 is SNHLY and CDR2 is FYNNEI in the germline V gene. Trimming took off 3 bases at V and 6 bases at J, with 18 bases between the two ends. The CDR3: CASSERGGEGVNEQFF. CDR3 in DNA: TGTGCCAGCAGTGAGAGAGGGGGGGAGGGCGTCAATGAGCAGTTCTTC.

V and J are TRBV6-4 and TRBJ2-3, with D perhaps matching TRBD2 (6 bases). Germline lookup yields CDR1 MRHNA and CDR2 SNTAGT. The CDR3 loop spans 16 amino acids. V dropped 0 bases and J dropped 0 bases, with 10 bases sitting between them. The DNA for the CDR3 is TGTGCCAGCAGTGACTCTGGGACTTCCAGCACAGATACGCAGTATTTT. Translated: CASSDSGTSSTDTQYF.

The J gene is TRBJ2-1, the V gene TRBV9; weak D call: TRBD1 (6 bases). This CDR3 has 13 residues. Deletions cut 3 bases from V and 8 bases from J, with 12 bases between. Germline loops: CDR1 SGDLS, CDR2 YYNGEE. The CDR3: CASSARHRDEQFF. The CDR3 nucleotides read TGTGCCAGCAGCGCCCGCCACAGGGATGAGCAGTTCTTC.

In its sample, this clone was seen once. V gene TRBV30 combines with J gene TRBJ1-3; TRBD1 is a possible D gene (5 bases). V lost 7 bases to trimming and J lost 0 bases, with 13 bases between them. CDR3 length: 14 residues. CDR1 and CDR2 (germline): GTSNPN, SVGIG (reference sequence). Written as DNA, the CDR3 is TGTGCCTCCGCTCGACAGTTCTCTGGAAACACCATATATTTT. As protein: CASARQFSGNTIYF. Together with reference TRBV30 and TRBJ1-3, the CDR3 gives the full variable domain: SQTIHQWPATLVQPVGSPLSLECTVEGTSNPNLYWYRQAAGRGLQLLFYSVGIGQISSEVPQNLSASRPQDRQFILSSKKLLLSDSGFYLCASARQFSGNTIYFGEGSWLTVV.

The rearrangement links TRBV10-3 to TRBJ1-2, with TRBD1 matching over 10 bases. Germline V gene data show CDR1 as ENHRY and CDR2 as SYGVKD. The CDR3 spans 15 residues. V lost 3 bases to trimming and J lost 6 bases; unmatched junction nucleotides: 7. The chain's CDR3 is CAISEVQGQGNGYTF. The CDR3 DNA is TGTGCCATCAGTGAAGTACAGGGACAGGGGAATGGCTACACCTTC.

The V gene is TRBV5-6, the J gene TRBJ1-2, with TRBD1 identical over 8 bases. V dropped 4 bases and J dropped 3; count of bases not matched to a gene: 5. Germline-derived CDR1 and CDR2 are SGHDT and YYEEEE. CDR3 length: 14 amino acids. The CDR3 sequence: CASSQLDRDYGYTF. CDR3 nucleotide sequence: TGTGCCAGCAGCCAACTGGACAGGGACTATGGCTACACCTTC.

The chain joins TRBV19 to TRBJ2-7, with a tentative D call TRBD1 (5 bases). The germline V and J ends were trimmed by 8 bases and 1 base, with 15 bases remaining between them. Germline CDR1 and CDR2: LNHDA and SQIVND (reference sequence). The CDR3 totals 14 residues. The CDR3 DNA reads as TGTGCCAGTGGCAGGGTGATCAATTCCTACGAGCAGTACTTC. Translated, it gives CASGRVINSYEQYF.

The chain uses TRBV7-2 and TRBJ2-7; TRBD1 agrees at 9 bases. The ends lost 5 bases at V and 3 bases at J; junction bases unmatched: 8. The CDR3 sequence is 15 residues long. The germline V gene encodes CDR1 SGHTA and CDR2 FQGNSA. CDR3 bases: TGTGCCAGCAGCGATCGGGACAGGGTAGGCTACGAGCAGTACTTC. This codes for CASSDRDRVGYEQYF.

This clone was counted a few times. The DNA of the CDR3 is TGTGCCAGCTCACCAGGGCACCACTACAATGAGCAGTTCTTC. Amino acids: CASSPGHHYNEQFF. This sequence joins TRBV18 and TRBJ2-1; D gene ambiguous. V was cut by 2 bases and J by 3 bases, with 8 bases left in between. This CDR3 spans 14 amino acids. CDR1 is KGHSH and CDR2 is LQKENI in the germline V gene.

The rearrangement uses TRBV4-1 and TRBJ2-7; D perhaps matches TRBD2 (7 bases). The CDR3 covers 14 residues. Trimming pared 0 bases from V and 4 bases from J, leaving 10 bases between. The germline V gene encodes CDR1 MGHRA and CDR2 YSYEKL. CDR3 sequence: CASSQDEGGYEQYF. The CDR3, as DNA: TGCGCCAGCAGCCAAGATGAGGGGGGGTACGAGCAGTACTTC.

CDR3 protein: CASSLEAGDPSYNEQFF. The CDR3 DNA reads as TGTGCCAGCAGCTTAGAAGCGGGAGACCCCTCCTACAATGAGCAGTTCTTC. The J gene is TRBJ2-1, the V gene TRBV11-2, with 8 bases identical to TRBD2. This CDR3 region has 17 residues. Germline V lookup: CDR1 SGHAT, CDR2 FQNNGV. With 0 bases clipped from V and 0 bases from J, the junction kept 4 bases outside the gene matches.

The chain joins TRBV6-5 to TRBJ2-7; D uncertain. The germline gives CDR1 MNHEY, CDR2 SVGAGI. The CDR3 has 12 residues. Trimming took off 6 bases at V and 6 bases at J, with 12 bases between the two ends. In nucleotides, the CDR3 is TGTGCCAGCAGCCGTAGTCGGTTCGAGCAGTACTTC. Translation: CASSRSRFEQYF.

J is TRBJ2-1 and V is TRBV7-9, with TRBD2 identical over 8 bases. Germline values: CDR1 SEHNR, CDR2 FQNEAQ (reference sequence). J was trimmed by 5 bases and V by 2 bases; bases with no gene match: 5. The CDR3 sequence is 15 residues long. The CDR3 region has the DNA TGTGCCAGCAGCTTAAATAGCGGGGCTAACAATGAGCAGTTCTTC. Its translation: CASSLNSGANNEQFF.

The CDR3 bases are TGTGCCAGCAGTTTATTGACTATCGGCTACACCTTC. It codes for CASSLLTIGYTF. The genes are TRBV28 and TRBJ1-2; D uncertain. The CDR3 is made up of 12 amino acids. V shed 1 base and J shed 8 bases, with 8 bases lying between them. Germline values: CDR1 MDHEN, CDR2 SYDVKM.

A note on this clone: Other DNA variants within this sample encode the same CDR3. V gene TRBV5-1 combines with J gene TRBJ1-2; 9 bases match TRBD1. The trim removed 3 bases at V and 2 bases at J, leaving 2 bases unmatched. The CDR3 sequence is 14 residues long. Looked up from germline, CDR1 is SGHRS and CDR2 is YFSETQ. CDR3 protein: CASSSTGGNYGYTF. Here the CDR3 DNA reads TGCGCCAGCAGCTCCACAGGGGGCAACTATGGCTACACCTTC. Full variable domain (outside the CDR3, taken from reference TRBV5-1 and TRBJ1-2): KAGVTQTPRYLIKTRGQQVTLSCSPISGHRSVSWYQQTPGQGLQFLFEYFSETQRNKGNFPGRFSGRQFSNSRSEMNVSTLELGDSALYLCASSSTGGNYGYTFGSGTRLTVV.

This clone was found a few times. The genes are TRBV2 and TRBJ1-5, with TRBD1 matching 8 bases. The CDR3 totals 13 residues. Germline CDR1 reads SNHLY; CDR2 reads FYNNEI. V lost 6 bases to trimming and J lost 7 bases; unmatched junction nucleotides: 5. The CDR3 DNA is TGTGCCAGCAGCGGGACAGGCGAACAGCCCCAGCATTTT. Protein product: CASSGTGEQPQHF.

The chain carries TRBV7-2 and TRBJ1-5; tentative D call: TRBD1 (5 bases). Per the germline V gene, CDR1 is SGHTA and CDR2 is FQGNSA. The V end was cut by 0 bases, the J end by 8 bases, with 8 bases between. The CDR3 has 13 amino acids. CDR3 amino acids: CASSLARGEPQHF. The CDR3 DNA reads as TGTGCCAGCAGCTTAGCTCGGGGGGAGCCCCAGCATTTT.

V and J are TRBV7-2 and TRBJ2-3; 12 bases are a match to TRBD2. The CDR3 loop spans 16 amino acids. V gave up 5 bases and J gave up 6 bases; unmatched junction bases: 9. CDR1 is SGHTA and CDR2 is FQGNSA in the germline V gene. The CDR3 bases are TGTGCCAGCAGCCCCCGACTAGCGGGAGATCTCGATACGCAGTATTTT. Its translation is CASSPRLAGDLDTQYF.

The CDR3 DNA follows: TGTGCCAGCCAAAATCCGGGGGGAAAGCAGTACTTC. This gives the protein CASQNPGGKQYF. The rearrangement links TRBV27 to TRBJ2-7; the match to TRBD2 covers 7 bases. The V segment lost 8 bases and the J segment 8 bases; nucleotides outside the gene matches: 9. Germline V gene lookup returns CDR1 MNHEY and CDR2 SMNVEV (reference sequence). CDR3 length equals 12 residues.

The chain has TRBV10-3 and TRBJ2-7; 8 nucleotides align to TRBD2. V lost 6 bases to trimming and J lost 2 bases; unmatched junction nucleotides: 12. The germline CDR1 and CDR2 sequences are ENHRY and SYGVKD. This CDR3 has 16 amino acids. This CDR3 reads CAIREGVSGEAYEQYF. The CDR3 bases are TGTGCCATCAGGGAGGGGGTTAGCGGGGAGGCCTACGAGCAGTACTTC.

This sequence joins TRBV9 and TRBJ2-2; no clear D. With 3 bases removed from V and 4 bases from J, the gap between germline ends came to 10 bases. CDR1 and CDR2 from the germline V gene are SGDLS and YYNGEE. The CDR3 is 14 amino acids. CDR3 bases: TGTGCCAGCAGCGGAGGCACTGCCACCGGGGAGCTGTTTTTT. Its protein is CASSGGTATGELFF.